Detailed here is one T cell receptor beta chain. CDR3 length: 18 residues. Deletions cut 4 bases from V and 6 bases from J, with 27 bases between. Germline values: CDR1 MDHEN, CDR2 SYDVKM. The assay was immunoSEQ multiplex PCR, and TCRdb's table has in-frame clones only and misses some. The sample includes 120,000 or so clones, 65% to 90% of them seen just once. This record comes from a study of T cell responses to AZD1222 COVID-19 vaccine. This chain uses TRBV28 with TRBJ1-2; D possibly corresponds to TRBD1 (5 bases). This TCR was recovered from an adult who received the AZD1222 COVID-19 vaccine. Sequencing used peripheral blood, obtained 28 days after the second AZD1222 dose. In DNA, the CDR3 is TGTGCCAGCAGTTCTTATCGTCAACCTTTGGGGGGGAGGCATGGCTACACCTTC. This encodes CASSSYRQPLGGRHGYTF.